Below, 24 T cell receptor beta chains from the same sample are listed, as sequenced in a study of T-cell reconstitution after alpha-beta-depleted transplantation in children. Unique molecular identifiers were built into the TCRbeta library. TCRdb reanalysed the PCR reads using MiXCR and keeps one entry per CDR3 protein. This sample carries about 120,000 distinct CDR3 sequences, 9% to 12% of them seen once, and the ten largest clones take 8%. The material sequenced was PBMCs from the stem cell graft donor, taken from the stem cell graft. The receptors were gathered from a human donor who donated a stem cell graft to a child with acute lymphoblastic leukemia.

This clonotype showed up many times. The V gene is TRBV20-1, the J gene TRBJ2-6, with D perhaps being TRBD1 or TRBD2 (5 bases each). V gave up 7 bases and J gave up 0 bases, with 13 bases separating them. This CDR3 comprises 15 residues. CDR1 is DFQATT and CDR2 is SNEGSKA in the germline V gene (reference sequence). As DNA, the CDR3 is TGCAGTGTTAGGGGAGATGGCTCTGGGGCCAACGTCCTGACTTTC. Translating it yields CSVRGDGSGANVLTF.

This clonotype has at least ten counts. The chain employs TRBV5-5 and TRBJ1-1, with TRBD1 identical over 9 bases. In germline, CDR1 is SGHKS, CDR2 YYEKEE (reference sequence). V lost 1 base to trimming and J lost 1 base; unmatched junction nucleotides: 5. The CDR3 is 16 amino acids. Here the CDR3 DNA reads TGTGCCAGCAGCTTGATCCCGACAGGGGGGAACACTGAAGCTTTCTTT. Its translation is CASSLIPTGGNTEAFF. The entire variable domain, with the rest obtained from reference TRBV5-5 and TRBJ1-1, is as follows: DAGVTQSPTHLIKTRGQQVTLRCSPISGHKSVSWYQQVLGQGPQFIFQYYEKEERGRGNFPDRFSARQFPNYSSELNVNALLLGDSALYLCASSLIPTGGNTEAFFGQGTRLTVV.

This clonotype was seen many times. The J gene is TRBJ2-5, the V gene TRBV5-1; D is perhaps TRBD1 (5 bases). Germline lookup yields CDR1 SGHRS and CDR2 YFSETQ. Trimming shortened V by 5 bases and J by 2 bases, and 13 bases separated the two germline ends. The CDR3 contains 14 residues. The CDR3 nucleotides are TGCGCCAGCAGAACCACAGGTGAACAAGAGACCCAGTACTTC. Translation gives CASRTTGEQETQYF.

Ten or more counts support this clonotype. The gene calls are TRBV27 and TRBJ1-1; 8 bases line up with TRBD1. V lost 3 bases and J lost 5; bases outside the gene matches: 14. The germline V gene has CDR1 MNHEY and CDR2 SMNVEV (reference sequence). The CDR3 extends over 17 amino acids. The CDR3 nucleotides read TGTGCCAGCAGTTTTCTGAACAGGGGGAAAGGAGGTACTGAAGCTTTCTTT. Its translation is CASSFLNRGKGGTEAFF.

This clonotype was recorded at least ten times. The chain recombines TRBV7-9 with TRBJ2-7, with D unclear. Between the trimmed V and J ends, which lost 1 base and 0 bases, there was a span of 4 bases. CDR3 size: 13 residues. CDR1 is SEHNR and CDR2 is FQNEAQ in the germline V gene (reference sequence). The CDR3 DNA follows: TGTGCCAGCAGCTTAGGGAACTCCTACGAGCAGTACTTC. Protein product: CASSLGNSYEQYF.

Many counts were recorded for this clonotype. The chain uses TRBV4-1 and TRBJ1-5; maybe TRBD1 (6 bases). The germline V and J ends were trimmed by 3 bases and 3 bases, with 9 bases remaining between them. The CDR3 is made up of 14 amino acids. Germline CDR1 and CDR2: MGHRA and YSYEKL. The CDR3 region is CASSQWTDNQPQHF. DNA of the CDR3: TGCGCCAGCAGCCAGTGGACAGACAATCAGCCCCAGCATTTT.

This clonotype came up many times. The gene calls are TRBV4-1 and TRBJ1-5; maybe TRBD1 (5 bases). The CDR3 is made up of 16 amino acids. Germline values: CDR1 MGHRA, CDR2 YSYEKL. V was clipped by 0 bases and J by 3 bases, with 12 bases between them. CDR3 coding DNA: TGCGCCAGCAGCCAAGAGACAGCGGCAGTCAATCAGCCCCAGCATTTT. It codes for CASSQETAAVNQPQHF.

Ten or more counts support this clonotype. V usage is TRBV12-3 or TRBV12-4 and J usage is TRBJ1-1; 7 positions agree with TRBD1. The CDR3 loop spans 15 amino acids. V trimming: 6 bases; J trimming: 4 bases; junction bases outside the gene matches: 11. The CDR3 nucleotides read TGTGCCAGCAGGGCTGAACAGGGGTCGGGCACTGAAGCTTTCTTT. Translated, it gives CASRAEQGSGTEAFF.

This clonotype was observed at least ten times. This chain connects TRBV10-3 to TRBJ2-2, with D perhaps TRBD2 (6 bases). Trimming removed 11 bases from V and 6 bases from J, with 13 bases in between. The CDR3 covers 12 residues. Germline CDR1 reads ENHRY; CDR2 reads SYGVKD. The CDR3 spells CASGRGSGELFF. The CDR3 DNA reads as TGTGCCTCAGGGCGGGGCTCCGGGGAGCTGTTTTTT.

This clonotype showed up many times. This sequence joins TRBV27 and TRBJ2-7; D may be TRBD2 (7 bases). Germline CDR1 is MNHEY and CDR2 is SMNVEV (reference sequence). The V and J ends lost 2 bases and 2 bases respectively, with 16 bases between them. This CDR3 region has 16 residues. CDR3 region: CASSLGGGLTTYEQYF. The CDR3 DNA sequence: TGTGCCAGCAGTTTAGGGGGGGGGCTGACAACCTACGAGCAGTACTTC.

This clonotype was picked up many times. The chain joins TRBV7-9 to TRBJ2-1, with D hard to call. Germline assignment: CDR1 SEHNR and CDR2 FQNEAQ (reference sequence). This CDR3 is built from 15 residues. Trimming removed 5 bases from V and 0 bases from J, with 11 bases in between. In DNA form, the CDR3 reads TGTGCCAGCAGCCCGGACGGAGTCTCCTACAATGAGCAGTTCTTC. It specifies CASSPDGVSYNEQFF.

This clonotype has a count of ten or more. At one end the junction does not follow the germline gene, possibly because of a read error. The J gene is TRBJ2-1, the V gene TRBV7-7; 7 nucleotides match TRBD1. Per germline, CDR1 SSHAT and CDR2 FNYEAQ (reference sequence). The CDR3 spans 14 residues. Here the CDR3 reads CASSKGQNYNEQFF. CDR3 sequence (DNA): TGTGCTAGCAGCAAGGGACAGAACTACAATGAGCAGTTCTTC.

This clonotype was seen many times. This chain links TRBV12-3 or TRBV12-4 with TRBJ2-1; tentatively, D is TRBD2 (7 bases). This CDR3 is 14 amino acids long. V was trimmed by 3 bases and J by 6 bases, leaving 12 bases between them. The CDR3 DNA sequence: TGTGCCAGCAGTTTCCAGGGGACTATCAATGAGCAGTTCTTC. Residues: CASSFQGTINEQFF.

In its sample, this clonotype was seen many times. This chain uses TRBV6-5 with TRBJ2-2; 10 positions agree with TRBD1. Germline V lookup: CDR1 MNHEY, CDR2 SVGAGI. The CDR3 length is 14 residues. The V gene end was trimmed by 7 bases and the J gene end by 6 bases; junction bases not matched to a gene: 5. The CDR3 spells CASKRTGGSGELFF. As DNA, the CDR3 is TGTGCCAGCAAGCGGACAGGGGGATCCGGGGAGCTGTTTTTT.

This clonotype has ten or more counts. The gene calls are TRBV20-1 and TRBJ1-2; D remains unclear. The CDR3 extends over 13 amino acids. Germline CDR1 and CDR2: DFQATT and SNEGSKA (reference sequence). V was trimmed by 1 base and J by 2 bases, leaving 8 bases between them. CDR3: CSARASLNYGYTF. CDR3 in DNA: TGCAGTGCTAGAGCGAGCTTGAACTATGGCTACACCTTC.

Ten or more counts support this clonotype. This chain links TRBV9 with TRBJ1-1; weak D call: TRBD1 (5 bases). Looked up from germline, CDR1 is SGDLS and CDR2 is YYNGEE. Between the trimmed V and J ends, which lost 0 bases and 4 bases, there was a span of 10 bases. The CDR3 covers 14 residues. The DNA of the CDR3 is TGTGCCAGCAGCGTAGCTGGAGGGGTCACTGAAGCTTTCTTT. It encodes CASSVAGGVTEAFF.

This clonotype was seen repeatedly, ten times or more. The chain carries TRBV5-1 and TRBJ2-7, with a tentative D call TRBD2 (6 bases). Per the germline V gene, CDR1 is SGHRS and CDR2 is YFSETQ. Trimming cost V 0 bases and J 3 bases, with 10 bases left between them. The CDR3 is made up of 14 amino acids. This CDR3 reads CASSLGGDVYEQYF. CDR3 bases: TGCGCCAGCAGCTTGGGCGGGGATGTCTACGAGCAGTACTTC.

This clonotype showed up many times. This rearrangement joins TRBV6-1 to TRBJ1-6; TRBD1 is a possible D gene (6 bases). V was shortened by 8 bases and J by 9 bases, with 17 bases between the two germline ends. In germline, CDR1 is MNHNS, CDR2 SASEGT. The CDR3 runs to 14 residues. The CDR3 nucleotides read TGTGCCAGCTCTCCGGGGACACTCTTTTCACCCCTCCACTTT. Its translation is CASSPGTLFSPLHF.

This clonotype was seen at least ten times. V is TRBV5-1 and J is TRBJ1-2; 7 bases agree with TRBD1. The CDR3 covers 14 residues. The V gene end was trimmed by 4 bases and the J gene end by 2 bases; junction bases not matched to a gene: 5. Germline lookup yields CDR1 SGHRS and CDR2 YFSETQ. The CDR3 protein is CASSPKQGNYGYTF. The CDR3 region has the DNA TGCGCCAGCAGCCCTAAACAGGGGAACTATGGCTACACCTTC.

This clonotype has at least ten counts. The CDR3 reads CASSEYGTGQGPLHF. CDR3 sequence (DNA): TGTGCCAGCAGTGAATATGGGACAGGGCAGGGGCCCCTCCACTTT. This chain joins TRBV25-1 and TRBJ1-6, with 9 bases that match TRBD1. V was clipped by 0 bases and J by 13 bases; unmatched bases: 7. This CDR3 is 15 amino acids long. The germline V gene encodes CDR1 MGHDK and CDR2 SYGVNS.

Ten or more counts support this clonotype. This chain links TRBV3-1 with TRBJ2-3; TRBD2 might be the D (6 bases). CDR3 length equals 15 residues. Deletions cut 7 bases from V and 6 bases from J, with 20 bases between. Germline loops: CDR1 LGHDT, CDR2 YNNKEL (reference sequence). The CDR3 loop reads CASTPDLALADTQYF. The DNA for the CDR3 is TGTGCCAGCACCCCCGATTTAGCGCTAGCGGATACGCAGTATTTT.

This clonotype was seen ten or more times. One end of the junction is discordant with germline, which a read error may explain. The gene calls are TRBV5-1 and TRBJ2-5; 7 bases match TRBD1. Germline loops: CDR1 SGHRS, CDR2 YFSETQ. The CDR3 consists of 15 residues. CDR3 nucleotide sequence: TGCGCCAGCTGCTTCGGGACAGCCCTCGAGGAGACCCAGTACTTC. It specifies CASCFGTALEETQYF.

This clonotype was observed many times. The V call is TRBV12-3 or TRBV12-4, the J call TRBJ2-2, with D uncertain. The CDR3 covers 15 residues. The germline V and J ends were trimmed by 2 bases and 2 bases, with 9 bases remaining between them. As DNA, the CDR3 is TGTGCCAGCAGTTTACACGGAGATAACACCGGGGAGCTGTTTTTT. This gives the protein CASSLHGDNTGELFF.

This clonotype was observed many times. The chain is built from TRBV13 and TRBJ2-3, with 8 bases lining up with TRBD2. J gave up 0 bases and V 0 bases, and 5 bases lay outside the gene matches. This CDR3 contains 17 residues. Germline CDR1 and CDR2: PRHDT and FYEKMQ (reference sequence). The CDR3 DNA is TGTGCCAGCAGCTTAGGTGCGCGGGGGGCCAGCACAGATACGCAGTATTTT. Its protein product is CASSLGARGASTDTQYF.